The following is a T cell receptor (beta chain) sequence with its context. This CDR3 has 14 residues. V lost 5 bases, J lost 7 bases, and 6 bases stayed unmatched. Germline CDR1 is SGHTA and CDR2 is FQGTGA. These data are taken from a study of T cells in Graves' hyperthyroidism and ophthalmopathy. Graves' hyperthyroidism qualified as stable when ophthalmopathy did not progress within 18 months. Based on clinical symptoms, serum thyroxine and TRAb, thyroid ultrasound and orbital computed tomography, diagnoses were reached. Template material for amplifying TCR beta CDR3 regions consisted of RNA transcripts. HTBI primers drove first-round RT-PCR of the TCR CDR3. From the multiplex PCR reads, TCRdb called clonotypes with MiXCR, one entry per CDR3 protein. The data hold approximately 500,000 distinct CDR3 sequences, with 46% observed a single time.

This sequence was found in a woman between 18 and 29 years old with Graves' hyperthyroidism. Sequencing was carried out using peripheral blood or thyroid tissue (not recorded which). V usage is TRBV7-3 and J usage is TRBJ2-7, with 12 bases identical to TRBD2. CDR3 in DNA: TGTGCCAGCAGCCTAGCGGGAGGGATGGATGAGCAGTACTTC. Amino acid sequence: CASSLAGGMDEQYF. Using reference TRBV7-3 and TRBJ2-7 for the parts outside the CDR3, the full variable domain is GAGVSQTPSNKVTEKGKYVELRCDPISGHTALYWYRQSLGQGPEFLIYFQGTGAADDSGLPNDRFFAVRPEGSVSTLKIQRTERGDSAVYLCASSLAGGMDEQYFGPGTRLTVT.